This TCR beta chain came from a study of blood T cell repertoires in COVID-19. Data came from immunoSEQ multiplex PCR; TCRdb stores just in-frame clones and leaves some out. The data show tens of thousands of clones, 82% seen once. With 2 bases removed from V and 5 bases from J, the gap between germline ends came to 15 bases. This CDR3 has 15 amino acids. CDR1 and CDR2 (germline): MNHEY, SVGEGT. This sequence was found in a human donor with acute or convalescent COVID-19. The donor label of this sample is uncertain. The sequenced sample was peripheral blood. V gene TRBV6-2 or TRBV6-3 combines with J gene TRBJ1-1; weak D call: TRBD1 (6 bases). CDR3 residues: CASSYGQGIGTEAFF. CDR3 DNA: TGTGCCAGCAGTTACGGTCAGGGGATCGGAACTGAAGCTTTCTTT.